Shown below are 5 T cell receptor beta chains from a single sample sequenced in a study of CD8+ T cells in alopecia areata (dated by TCRdb to the late 2010s). The library was generated by the immunoSEQ multiplex PCR assay. RNA was extracted from all samples and reverse transcribed into cDNA, which served as template for TCR sequencing. In TCRdb, the immuneACCESS table is reduced to in-frame sequences with V and J assigned. These tables do not hold every clone; where another copy was compared, an unresolved V gene accounts for under half, and the others remain unexplained. This sample holds approximately 150,000 clones; about 54% were observed only once. The top ten constitute about 4.4% of the sample. Input material: CD4+ T cells sorted from blood. These receptors all come from a human donor in good health.

The genes are TRBV14 and TRBJ1-2; 7 bases are shared with TRBD1. Germline assignment: CDR1 SGHDN and CDR2 FVKESK. Trimming removed 0 bases from V and 6 bases from J; junction bases left unmatched: 4. This CDR3 has 14 amino acids. CDR3 sequence: CASSQDGRGNGYTF. For the CDR3, the DNA is TGTGCCAGCAGCCAAGACGGCAGGGGGAATGGCTACACCTTC. Using reference TRBV14 and TRBJ1-2 for the parts outside the CDR3, the full variable domain is EAGVTQFPSHSVIEKGQTVTLRCDPISGHDNLYWYRRVMGKEIKFLLHFVKESKQDESGMPNNRFLAERTGGTYSTLKVQPAELEDSGVYFCASSQDGRGNGYTFGSGTRLTVV.

The gene calls are TRBV29-1 and TRBJ2-7, with D possibly being TRBD2 (5 bases). The CDR3 runs to 14 residues. V was cut by 6 bases and J by 2 bases, with 17 bases left in between. Per germline, CDR1 SQVTM and CDR2 ANQGSEA. The CDR3, as DNA: TGCAGCGTCAAAGGGAGCGTGCGGACCTACGAGCAGTACTTC. It encodes CSVKGSVRTYEQYF.

The chain employs TRBV28 and TRBJ1-2; perhaps TRBD1 as D (5 bases). V was pared by 6 bases and J by 12 bases, with 17 bases between. Germline loops: CDR1 MDHEN, CDR2 SYDVKM. CDR3 length: 12 residues. As DNA, the CDR3 is TGTGCCAGCAGCCCAGGACTTACGGGGGACACCTTC. Translating it yields CASSPGLTGDTF.

The rearrangement links TRBV29-1 to TRBJ1-1; D remains ambiguous. CDR1 SQVTM and CDR2 ANQGSEA come from the germline V gene. V was pared by 6 bases and J by 0 bases, with 11 bases between. This CDR3 contains 13 residues. The CDR3 loop is CSVLPGMNTEAFF. The CDR3 DNA sequence: TGCAGCGTCCTCCCTGGGATGAACACTGAAGCTTTCTTT. Complete variable domain (other parts from reference TRBV29-1 and TRBJ1-1): SAVISQKPSRDICQRGTSLTIQCQVDSQVTMMFWYRQQPGQSLTLIATANQGSEATYESGFVIDKFPISRPNLTFSTLTVSNMSPEDSSIYLCSVLPGMNTEAFFGQGTRLTVV.

V and J are TRBV30 and TRBJ1-2; unclear D gene. Germline V CDR1 and CDR2: GTSNPN, SVGIG (reference sequence). V lost 2 bases to trimming and J lost 4 bases, with 23 bases between them. This CDR3 is built from 17 residues. CDR3 sequence (DNA): TGTGCCTGGAGTTCCACTGTGATCTCCACACGATCCTATGGCTACACCTTC. Translation: CAWSSTVISTRSYGYTF.